This T cell receptor (beta chain) was sequenced during a study of control samples from healthy donors and cancer patients. Clones were read by immunoSEQ multiplex PCR, and TCRdb kept only the in-frame ones, dropping some. The sample gives about 94,000 clones, 90% of which show up once; under 4% is in the top ten. The CDR3 length is 16 residues. CDR1 and CDR2 (germline): MNHNS, SASEGT. Between the trimmed V and J ends, which lost 0 bases and 5 bases, there was a span of 14 bases. V gene TRBV6-1 combines with J gene TRBJ1-5; D uncertain. Sequenced input: blood. The origin of this receptor is a woman younger than 35 in good health. For the CDR3, the DNA is TGTGCCAGCAGTGAAGCGCTTCGGAGAGGGCATCAGCCCCAGCATTTT. This translates into CASSEALRRGHQPQHF.